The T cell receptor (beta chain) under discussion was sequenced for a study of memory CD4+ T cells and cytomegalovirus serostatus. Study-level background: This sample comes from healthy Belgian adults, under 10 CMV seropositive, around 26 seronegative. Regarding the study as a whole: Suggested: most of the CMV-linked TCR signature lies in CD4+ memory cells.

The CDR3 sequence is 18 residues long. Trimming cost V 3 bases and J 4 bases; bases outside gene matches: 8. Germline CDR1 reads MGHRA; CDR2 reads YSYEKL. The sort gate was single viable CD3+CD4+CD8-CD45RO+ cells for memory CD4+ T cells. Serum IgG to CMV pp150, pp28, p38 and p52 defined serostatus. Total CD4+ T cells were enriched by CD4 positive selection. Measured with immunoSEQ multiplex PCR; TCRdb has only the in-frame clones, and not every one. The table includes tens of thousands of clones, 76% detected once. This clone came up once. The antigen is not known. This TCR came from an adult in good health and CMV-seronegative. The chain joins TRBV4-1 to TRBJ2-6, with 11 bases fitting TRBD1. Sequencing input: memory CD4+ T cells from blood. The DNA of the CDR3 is TGCGCCAGCAGCCAGGTCGGACAGGGGGCACTGGGGGCCAACGTCCTGACTTTC. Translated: CASSQVGQGALGANVLTF.